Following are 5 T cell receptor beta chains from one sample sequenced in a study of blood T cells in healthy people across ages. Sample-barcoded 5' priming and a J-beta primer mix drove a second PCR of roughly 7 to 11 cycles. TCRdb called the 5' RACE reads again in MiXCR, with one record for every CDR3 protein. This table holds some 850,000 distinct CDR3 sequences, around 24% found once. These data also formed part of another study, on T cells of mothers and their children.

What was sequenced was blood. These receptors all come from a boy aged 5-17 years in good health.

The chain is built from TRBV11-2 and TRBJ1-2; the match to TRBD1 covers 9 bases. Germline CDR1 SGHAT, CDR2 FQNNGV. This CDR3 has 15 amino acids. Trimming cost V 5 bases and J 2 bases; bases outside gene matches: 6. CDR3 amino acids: CASSAFGTGNYGYTF. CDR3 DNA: TGTGCCAGCAGCGCCTTTGGGACAGGGAACTATGGCTACACCTTC.

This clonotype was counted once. Written as DNA, the CDR3 is TGCAGTGCTAGAGAGGGGGGCGCCCAAGAGACCCAGTACTTC. This sequence encodes CSAREGGAQETQYF. The chain has TRBV20-1 and TRBJ2-5, with D tentatively TRBD1 or TRBD2 (6 bases each). Germline CDR1 DFQATT, CDR2 SNEGSKA (reference sequence). The CDR3 runs to 14 residues. Trimming took off 0 bases at V and 1 base at J, with 9 bases between the two ends.

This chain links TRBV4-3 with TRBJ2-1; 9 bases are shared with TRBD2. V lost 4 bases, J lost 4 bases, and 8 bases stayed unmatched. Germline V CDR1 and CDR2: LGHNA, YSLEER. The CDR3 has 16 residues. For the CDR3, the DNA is TGCGCCAGCAGCCGCCTTAGCGGGAGCCTTTACAATGAGCAGTTCTTC. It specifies CASSRLSGSLYNEQFF.

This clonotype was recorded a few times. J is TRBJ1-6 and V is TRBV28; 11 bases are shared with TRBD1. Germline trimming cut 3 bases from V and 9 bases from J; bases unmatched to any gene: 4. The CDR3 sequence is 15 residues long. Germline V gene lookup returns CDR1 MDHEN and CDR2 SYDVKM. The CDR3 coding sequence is TGTGCCAGCAGTTTGGGACAGGGGGGTTCTTCACCCCTCCACTTT. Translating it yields CASSLGQGGSSPLHF.

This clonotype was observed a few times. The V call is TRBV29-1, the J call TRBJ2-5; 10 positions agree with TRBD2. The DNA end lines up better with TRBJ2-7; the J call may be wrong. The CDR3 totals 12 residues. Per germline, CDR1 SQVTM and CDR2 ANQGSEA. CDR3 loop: CSVLAGAYEQYF. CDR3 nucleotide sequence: TGCAGCGTTCTAGCGGGGGCCTACGAGCAGTACTTC.